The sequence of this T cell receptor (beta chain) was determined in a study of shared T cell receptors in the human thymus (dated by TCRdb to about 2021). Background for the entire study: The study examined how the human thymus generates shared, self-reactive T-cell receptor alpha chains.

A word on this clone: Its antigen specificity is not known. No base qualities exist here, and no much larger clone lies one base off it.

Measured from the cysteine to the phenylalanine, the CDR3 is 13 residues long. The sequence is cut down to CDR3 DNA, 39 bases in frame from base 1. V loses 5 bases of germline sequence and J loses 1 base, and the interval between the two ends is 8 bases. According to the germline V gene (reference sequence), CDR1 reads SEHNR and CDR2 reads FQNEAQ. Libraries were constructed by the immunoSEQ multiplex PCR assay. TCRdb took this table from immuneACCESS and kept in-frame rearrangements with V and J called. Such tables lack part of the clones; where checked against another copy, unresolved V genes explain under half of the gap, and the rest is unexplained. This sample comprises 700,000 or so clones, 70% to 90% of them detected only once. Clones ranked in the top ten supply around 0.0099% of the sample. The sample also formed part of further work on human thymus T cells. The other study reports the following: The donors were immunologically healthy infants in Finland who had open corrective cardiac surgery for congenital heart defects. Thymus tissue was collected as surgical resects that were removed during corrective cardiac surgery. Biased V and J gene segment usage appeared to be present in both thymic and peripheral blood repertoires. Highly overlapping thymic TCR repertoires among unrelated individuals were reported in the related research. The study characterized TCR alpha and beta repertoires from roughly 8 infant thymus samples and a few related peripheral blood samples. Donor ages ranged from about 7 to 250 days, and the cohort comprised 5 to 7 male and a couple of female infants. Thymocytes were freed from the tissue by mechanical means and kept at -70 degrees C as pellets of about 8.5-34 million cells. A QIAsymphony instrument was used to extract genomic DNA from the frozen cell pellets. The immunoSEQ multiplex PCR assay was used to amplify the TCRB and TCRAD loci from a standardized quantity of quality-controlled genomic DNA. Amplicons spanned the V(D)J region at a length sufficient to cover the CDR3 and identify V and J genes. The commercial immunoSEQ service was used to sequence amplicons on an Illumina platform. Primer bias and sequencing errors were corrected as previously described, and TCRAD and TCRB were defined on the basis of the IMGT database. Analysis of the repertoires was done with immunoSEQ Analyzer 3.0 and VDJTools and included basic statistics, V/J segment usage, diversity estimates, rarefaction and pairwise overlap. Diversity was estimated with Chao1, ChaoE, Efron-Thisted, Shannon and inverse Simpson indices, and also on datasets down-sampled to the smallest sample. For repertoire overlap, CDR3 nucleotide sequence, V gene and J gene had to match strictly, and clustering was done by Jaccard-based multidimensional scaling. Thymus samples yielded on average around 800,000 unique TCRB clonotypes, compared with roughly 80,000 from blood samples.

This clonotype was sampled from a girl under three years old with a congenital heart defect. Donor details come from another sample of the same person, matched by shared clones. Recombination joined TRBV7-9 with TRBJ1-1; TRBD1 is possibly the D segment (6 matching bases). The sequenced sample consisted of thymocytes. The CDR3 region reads CASSADRNTEAFF. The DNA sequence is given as TGTGCCAGCAGCGCGGACAGGAACACTGAAGCTTTCTTT. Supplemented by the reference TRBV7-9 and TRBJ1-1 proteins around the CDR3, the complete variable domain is DTGVSQNPRHKITKRGQNVTFRCDPISEHNRLYWYRQTLGQGPEFLTYFQNEAQLEKSRLLSDRFSAERPKGSFSTLEIQRTEQGDSAMYLCASSADRNTEAFFGQGTRLTVV.